This T cell receptor beta chain was profiled in a study of OX40 agonist ivuxolimab in advanced cancers. Study-wide context: With a range of about 20 to 79, age averaged approximately 55 years, and approximately 83% were male. Study-wide findings and caveats: The expanded peripheral T cells' antigen specificity was not determined.

The table came from immunoSEQ multiplex PCR; TCRdb's copy has only in-frame clones and leaves some out. This table has approximately 63,000 clones, 80% to 90% appearing once. Comment on this clone: Its antigen remains unknown.

CDR1 PRHDT and CDR2 FYEKMQ come from the germline V gene (reference sequence). The CDR3 is 16 amino acids. V was pared by 5 bases and J by 5 bases, with 8 bases of the junction left unmatched. The specimen comprised CD4+ or CD8+ T cells sorted from blood, sampled in a trial of the OX40 agonist ivuxolimab. The sequence derives from an adult with an advanced solid tumor such as melanoma, head and neck, liver or kidney cancer. The V and J genes are TRBV13 and TRBJ2-2; 10 nucleotides align to TRBD2. CDR3 DNA sequence: TGTGCCAGCAGCGGACGGACTAGCGGAGCTACCGGGGAGCTGTTTTTT. Translated, it gives CASSGRTSGATGELFF. The full variable domain, rest sourced from reference TRBV13 and TRBJ2-2, is AAGVIQSPRHLIKEKRETATLKCYPIPRHDTVYWYQQGPGQDPQFLISFYEKMQSDKGSIPDRFSAQQFSDYHSELNMSSLELGDSALYFCASSGRTSGATGELFFGEGSRLTVL.